This TCR beta chain was sequenced in a study of Ad26.COV2.S vaccination and SARS-CoV-2 variants. Treatment of the sample: roughly 19 received Ad26.COV2.S at low or high dose, single or two shots; several received placebo; per-sample allocation not given. The investigators took samples on day 63 after the first vaccine or placebo injection. The CDR3 extends over 15 amino acids. The germline V gene has CDR1 KGHSH and CDR2 LQKENI. V was trimmed by 4 bases and J by 5 bases, leaving 17 bases between them. Generated by immunoSEQ multiplex PCR, the TCRdb table keeps only in-frame clones and is missing some. The profile shows about 680,000 clones, more than 80% of them singletons. General study results and limits: Vaccine and placebo recipients had comparable breadth of non-spike TCRs.

Worth noting for this clone: Its specificity is not known.

Sequenced here: peripheral blood, sampled in a trial of Ad26.COV2.S vaccine versus placebo. This clonotype originated in a person aged 18-65 years who received the Ad26.COV2.S COVID-19 vaccine or a placebo. The chain couples TRBV18 to TRBJ1-1; D not resolved. The CDR3 sequence: CASSQGMEPGTEAFF. In nucleotides, the CDR3 is TGTGCCAGCTCACAAGGGATGGAGCCGGGGACTGAAGCTTTCTTT.